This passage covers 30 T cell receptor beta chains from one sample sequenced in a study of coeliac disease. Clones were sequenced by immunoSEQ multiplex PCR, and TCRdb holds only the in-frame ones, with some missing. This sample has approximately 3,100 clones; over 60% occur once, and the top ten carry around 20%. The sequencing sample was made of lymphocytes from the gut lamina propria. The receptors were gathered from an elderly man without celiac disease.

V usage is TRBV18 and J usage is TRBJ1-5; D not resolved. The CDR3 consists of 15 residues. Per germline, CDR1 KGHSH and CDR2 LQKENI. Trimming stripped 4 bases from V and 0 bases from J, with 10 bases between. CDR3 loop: CASSQFRDSNQPQHF. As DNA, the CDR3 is TGTGCCAGCTCACAGTTCCGGGATAGCAATCAGCCCCAGCATTTT.

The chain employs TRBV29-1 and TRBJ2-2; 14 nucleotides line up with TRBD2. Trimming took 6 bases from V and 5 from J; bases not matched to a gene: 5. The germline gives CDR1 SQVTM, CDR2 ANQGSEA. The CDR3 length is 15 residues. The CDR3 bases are TGCAGCGTATTAGGACTAGCGGGGGGAACCGGGGAGCTGTTTTTT. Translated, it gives CSVLGLAGGTGELFF.

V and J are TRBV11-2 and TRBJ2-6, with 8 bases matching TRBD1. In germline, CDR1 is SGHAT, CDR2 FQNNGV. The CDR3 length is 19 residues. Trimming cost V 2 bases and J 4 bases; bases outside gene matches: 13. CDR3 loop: CASSLRQGARISGANVLTF. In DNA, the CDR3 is TGTGCCAGCAGCTTAAGGCAGGGGGCGCGTATATCCGGGGCCAACGTCCTGACTTTC.

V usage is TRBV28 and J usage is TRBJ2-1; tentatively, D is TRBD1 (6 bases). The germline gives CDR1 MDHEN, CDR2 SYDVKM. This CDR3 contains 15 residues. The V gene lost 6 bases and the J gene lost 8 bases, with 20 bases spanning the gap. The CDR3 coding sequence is TGTGCCAGCAGCACCGGGACACCGGCTTCAGATGAGCAGTTCTTC. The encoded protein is CASSTGTPASDEQFF. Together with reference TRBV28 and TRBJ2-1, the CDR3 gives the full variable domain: DVKVTQSSRYLVKRTGEKVFLECVQDMDHENMFWYRQDPGLGLRLIYFSYDVKMKEKGDIPEGYSVSREKKERFSLILESASTNQTSMYLCASSTGTPASDEQFFGPGTRLTVL.

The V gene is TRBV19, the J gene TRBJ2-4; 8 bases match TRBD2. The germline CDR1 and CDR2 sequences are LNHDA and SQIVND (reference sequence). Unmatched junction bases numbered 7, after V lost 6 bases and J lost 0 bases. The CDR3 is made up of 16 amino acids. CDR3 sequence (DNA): TGTGCCAGTAGCTTCGCGGGGGGCTTAGCCAAAAACATTCAGTACTTC. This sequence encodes CASSFAGGLAKNIQYF. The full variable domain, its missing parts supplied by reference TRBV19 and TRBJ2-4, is DGGITQSPKYLFRKEGQNVTLSCEQNLNHDAMYWYRQDPGQGLRLIYYSQIVNDFQKGDIAEGYSVSREKKESFPLTVTSAQKNPTAFYLCASSFAGGLAKNIQYFGAGTRLSVL.

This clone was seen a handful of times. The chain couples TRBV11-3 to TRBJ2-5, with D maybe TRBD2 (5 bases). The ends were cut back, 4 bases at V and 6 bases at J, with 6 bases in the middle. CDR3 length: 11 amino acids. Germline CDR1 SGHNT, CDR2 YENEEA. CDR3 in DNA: TGTGCCAGCAGCTCGGGGAAGACCCAGTACTTC. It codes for CASSSGKTQYF.

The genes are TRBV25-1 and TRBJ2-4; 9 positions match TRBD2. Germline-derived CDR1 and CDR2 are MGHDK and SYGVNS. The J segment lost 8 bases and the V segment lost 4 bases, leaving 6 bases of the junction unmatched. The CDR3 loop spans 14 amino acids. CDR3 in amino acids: CASSAPGGRDIQYF. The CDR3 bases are TGTGCCAGCAGTGCCCCCGGCGGGAGGGACATTCAGTACTTC.

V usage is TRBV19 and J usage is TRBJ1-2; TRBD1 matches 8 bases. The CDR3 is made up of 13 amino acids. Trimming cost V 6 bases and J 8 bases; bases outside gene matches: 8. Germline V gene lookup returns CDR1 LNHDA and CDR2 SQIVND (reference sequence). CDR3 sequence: CASSTRQGFGYTF. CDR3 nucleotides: TGTGCCAGTAGCACCCGACAGGGGTTCGGCTACACCTTC.

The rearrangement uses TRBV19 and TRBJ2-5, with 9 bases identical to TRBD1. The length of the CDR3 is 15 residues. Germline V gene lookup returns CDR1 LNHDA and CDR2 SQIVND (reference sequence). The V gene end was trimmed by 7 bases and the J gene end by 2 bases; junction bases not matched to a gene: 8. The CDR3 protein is CASNSQGARQETQYF. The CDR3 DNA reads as TGTGCCAGTAACTCACAGGGGGCAAGACAAGAGACCCAGTACTTC. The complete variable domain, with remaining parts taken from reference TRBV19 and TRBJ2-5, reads DGGITQSPKYLFRKEGQNVTLSCEQNLNHDAMYWYRQDPGQGLRLIYYSQIVNDFQKGDIAEGYSVSREKKESFPLTVTSAQKNPTAFYLCASNSQGARQETQYFGPGTRLLVL.

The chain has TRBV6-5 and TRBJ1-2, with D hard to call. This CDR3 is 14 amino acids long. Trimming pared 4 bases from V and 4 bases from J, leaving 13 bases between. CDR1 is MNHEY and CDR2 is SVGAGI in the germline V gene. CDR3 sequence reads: CASSLQEGSYGYTF. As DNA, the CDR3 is TGTGCCAGCAGTTTGCAAGAGGGTAGCTATGGCTACACCTTC.

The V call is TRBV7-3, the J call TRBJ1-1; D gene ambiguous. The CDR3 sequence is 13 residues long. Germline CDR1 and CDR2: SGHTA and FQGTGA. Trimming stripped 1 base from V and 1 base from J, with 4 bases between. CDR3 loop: CASSLRGNTEAFF. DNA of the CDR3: TGTGCCAGCAGCTTAAGAGGGAACACTGAAGCTTTCTTT.

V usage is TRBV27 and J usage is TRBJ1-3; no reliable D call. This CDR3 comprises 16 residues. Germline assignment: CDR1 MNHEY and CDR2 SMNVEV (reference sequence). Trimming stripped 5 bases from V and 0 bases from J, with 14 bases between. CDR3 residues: CASSPSLYRSGNTIYF. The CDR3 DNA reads TGTGCCAGCAGTCCAAGCCTGTATCGCTCTGGAAACACCATATATTTT.

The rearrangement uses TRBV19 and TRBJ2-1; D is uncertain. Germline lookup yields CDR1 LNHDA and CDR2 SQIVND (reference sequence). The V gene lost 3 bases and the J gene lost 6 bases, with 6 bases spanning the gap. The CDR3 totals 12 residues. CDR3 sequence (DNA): TGTGCCAGTAGTATCTTCGGCAATGAGCAGTTCTTC. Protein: CASSIFGNEQFF.

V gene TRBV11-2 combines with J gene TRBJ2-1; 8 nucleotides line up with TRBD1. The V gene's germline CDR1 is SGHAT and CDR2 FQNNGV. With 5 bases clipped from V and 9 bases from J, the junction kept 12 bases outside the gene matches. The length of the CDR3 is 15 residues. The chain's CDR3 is CASSPAGAGGSEQFF. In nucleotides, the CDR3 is TGTGCCAGCAGCCCAGCCGGGGCAGGGGGCAGTGAGCAGTTCTTC. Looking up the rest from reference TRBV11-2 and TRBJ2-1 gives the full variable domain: EAGVAQSPRYKIIEKRQSVAFWCNPISGHATLYWYQQILGQGPKLLIQFQNNGVVDDSQLPKDRFSAERLKGVDSTLKIQPAKLEDSAVYLCASSPAGAGGSEQFFGPGTRLTVL.

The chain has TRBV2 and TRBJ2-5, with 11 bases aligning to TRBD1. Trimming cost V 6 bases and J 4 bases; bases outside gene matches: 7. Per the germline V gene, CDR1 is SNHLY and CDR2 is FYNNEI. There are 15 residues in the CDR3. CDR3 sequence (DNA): TGTGCCAGCAGCCTTAGGACAGGGGGCAGAGAGACCCAGTACTTC. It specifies CASSLRTGGRETQYF.

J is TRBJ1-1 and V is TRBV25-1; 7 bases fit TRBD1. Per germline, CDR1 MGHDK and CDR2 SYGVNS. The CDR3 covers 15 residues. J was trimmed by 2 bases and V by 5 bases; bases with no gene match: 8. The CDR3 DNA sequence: TGTGCCAGCAGTAAGGGACAGCGAGGAAACACTGAAGCTTTCTTT. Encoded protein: CASSKGQRGNTEAFF.

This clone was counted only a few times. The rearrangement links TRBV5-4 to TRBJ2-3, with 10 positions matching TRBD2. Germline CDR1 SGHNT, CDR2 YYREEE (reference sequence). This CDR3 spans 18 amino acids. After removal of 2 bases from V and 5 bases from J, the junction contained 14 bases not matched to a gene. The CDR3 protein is CASSFMSSSGSNLDTQYF. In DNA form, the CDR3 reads TGTGCCAGCAGCTTCATGTCCTCTAGCGGGAGTAACTTAGATACGCAGTATTTT. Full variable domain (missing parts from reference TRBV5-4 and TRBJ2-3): ETGVTQSPTHLIKTRGQQVTLRCSSQSGHNTVSWYQQALGQGPQFIFQYYREEENGRGNFPPRFSGLQFPNYSSELNVNALELDDSALYLCASSFMSSSGSNLDTQYFGPGTRLTVL.

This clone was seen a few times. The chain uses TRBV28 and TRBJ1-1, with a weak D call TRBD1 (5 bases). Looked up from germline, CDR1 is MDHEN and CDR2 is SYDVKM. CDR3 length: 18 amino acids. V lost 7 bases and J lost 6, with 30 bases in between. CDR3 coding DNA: TGTGCCAGCACCGACCGTGCCCGGCTGGCAGGGAAAGGAGCTGAAGCTTTCTTT. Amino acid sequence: CASTDRARLAGKGAEAFF.

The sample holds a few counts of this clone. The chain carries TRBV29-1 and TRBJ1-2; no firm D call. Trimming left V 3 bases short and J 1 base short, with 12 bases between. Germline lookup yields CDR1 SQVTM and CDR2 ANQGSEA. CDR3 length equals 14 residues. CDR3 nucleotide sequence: TGCAGCGTTGACCCCCACGACAATAACTATGGCTACACCTTC. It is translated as CSVDPHDNNYGYTF.

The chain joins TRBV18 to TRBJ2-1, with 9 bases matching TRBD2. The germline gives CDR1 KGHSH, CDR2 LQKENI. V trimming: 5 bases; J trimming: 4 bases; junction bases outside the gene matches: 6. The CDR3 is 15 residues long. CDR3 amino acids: CASSATSGPYNEQFF. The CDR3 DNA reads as TGTGCCAGCTCAGCCACTAGCGGGCCGTACAATGAGCAGTTCTTC.

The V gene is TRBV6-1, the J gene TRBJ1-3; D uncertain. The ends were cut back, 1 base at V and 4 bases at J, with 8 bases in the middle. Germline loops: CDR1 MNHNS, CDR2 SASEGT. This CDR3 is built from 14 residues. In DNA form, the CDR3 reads TGTGCCAGCAGTGAAGGCCAGTCCGGAAACACCATATATTTT. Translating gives CASSEGQSGNTIYF.

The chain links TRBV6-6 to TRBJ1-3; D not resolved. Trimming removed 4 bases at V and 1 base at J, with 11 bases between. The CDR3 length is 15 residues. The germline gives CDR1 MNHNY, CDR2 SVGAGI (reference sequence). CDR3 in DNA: TGTGCCAGCAGTTTTGACGACACTTCTGGAAACACCATATATTTT. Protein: CASSFDDTSGNTIYF.

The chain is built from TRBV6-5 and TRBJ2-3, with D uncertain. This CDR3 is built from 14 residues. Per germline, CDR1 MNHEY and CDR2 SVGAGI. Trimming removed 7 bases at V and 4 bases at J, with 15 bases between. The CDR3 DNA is TGTGCCAGCACCTTGCGGAGAAAATCAGATACGCAGTATTTT. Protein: CASTLRRKSDTQYF.

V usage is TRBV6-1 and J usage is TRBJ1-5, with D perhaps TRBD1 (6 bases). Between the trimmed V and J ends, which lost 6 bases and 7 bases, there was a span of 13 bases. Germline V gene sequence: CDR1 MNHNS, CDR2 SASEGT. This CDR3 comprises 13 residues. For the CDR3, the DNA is TGTGCCAGCAGAAACAGGGAAGACCAGCCCCAGCATTTT. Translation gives CASRNREDQPQHF.

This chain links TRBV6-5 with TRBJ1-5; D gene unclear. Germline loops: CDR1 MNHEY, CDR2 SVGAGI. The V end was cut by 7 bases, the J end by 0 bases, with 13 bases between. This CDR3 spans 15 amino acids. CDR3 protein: CASKMEQTSNQPQHF. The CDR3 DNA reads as TGTGCCAGCAAAATGGAGCAGACTAGCAATCAGCCCCAGCATTTT.

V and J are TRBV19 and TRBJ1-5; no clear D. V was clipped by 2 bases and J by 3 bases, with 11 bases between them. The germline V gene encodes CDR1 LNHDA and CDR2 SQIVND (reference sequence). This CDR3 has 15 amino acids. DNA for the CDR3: TGTGCCAGTAGTATAACGGGTCTTAACAATCAGCCCCAGCATTTT. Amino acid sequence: CASSITGLNNQPQHF.

CDR3 protein: CASRTSGIGEQFF. DNA of the CDR3: TGTGCCAGCAGGACTAGCGGGATAGGTGAGCAGTTCTTC. The rearrangement joins TRBV11-2 to TRBJ2-1, with 11 bases fitting TRBD2. The CDR3 has 13 residues. V lost 6 bases to trimming and J lost 9 bases; unmatched junction nucleotides: 4. In germline, CDR1 is SGHAT, CDR2 FQNNGV. The full variable domain, with the rest looked up from reference TRBV11-2 and TRBJ2-1, is EAGVAQSPRYKIIEKRQSVAFWCNPISGHATLYWYQQILGQGPKLLIQFQNNGVVDDSQLPKDRFSAERLKGVDSTLKIQPAKLEDSAVYLCASRTSGIGEQFFGPGTRLTVL.

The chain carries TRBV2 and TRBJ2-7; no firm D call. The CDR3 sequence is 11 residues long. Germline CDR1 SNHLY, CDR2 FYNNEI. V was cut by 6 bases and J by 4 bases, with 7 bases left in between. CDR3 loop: CASSPLYEQYF. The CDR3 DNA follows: TGTGCCAGCAGCCCCCTTTACGAGCAGTACTTC. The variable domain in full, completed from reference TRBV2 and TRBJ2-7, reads EPEVTQTPSHQVTQMGQEVILRCVPISNHLYFYWYRQILGQKVEFLVSFYNNEISEKSEIFDDQFSVERPDGSNFTLKIRSTKLEDSAMYFCASSPLYEQYFGPGTRLTVT.

CDR3 nucleotides: TGCGCCAGCAGTGATCGACAGGGGACTAACTATGGCTACACCTTC. It is translated as CASSDRQGTNYGYTF. V is TRBV5-1 and J is TRBJ1-2; 8 bases fit TRBD1. CDR1 and CDR2 (germline): SGHRS, YFSETQ. CDR3 size: 15 residues. V gave up 5 bases and J gave up 0 bases; unmatched junction bases: 6.

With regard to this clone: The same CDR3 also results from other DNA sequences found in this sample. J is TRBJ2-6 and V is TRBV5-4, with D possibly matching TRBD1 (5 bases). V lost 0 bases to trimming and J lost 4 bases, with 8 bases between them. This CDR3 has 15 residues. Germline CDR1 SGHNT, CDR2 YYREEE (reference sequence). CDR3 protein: CASSLGRGGANVLTF. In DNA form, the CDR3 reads TGTGCCAGCAGCTTGGGAAGGGGCGGGGCCAACGTCCTGACTTTC. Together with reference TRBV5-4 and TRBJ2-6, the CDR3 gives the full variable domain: ETGVTQSPTHLIKTRGQQVTLRCSSQSGHNTVSWYQQALGQGPQFIFQYYREEENGRGNFPPRFSGLQFPNYSSELNVNALELDDSALYLCASSLGRGGANVLTFGAGSRLTVL.